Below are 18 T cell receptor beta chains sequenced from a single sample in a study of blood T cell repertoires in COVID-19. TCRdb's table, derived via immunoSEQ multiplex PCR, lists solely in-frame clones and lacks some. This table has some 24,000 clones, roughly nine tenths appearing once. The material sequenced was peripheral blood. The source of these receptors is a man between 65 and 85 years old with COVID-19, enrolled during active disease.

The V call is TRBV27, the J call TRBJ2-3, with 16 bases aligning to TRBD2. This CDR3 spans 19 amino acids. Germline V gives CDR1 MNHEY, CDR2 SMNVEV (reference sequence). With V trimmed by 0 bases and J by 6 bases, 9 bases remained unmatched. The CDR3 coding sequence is TGTGCCAGCAGTTTATCGCCTCCGGGACTAGCGGGAGGGGGGGATACGCAGTATTTT. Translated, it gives CASSLSPPGLAGGGDTQYF.

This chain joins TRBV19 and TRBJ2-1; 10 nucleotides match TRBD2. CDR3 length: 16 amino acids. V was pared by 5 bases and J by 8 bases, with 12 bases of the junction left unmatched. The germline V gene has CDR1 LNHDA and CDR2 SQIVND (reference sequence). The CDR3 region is CASSHREAGGRHEQFF. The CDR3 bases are TGTGCCAGTAGTCACCGGGAAGCGGGAGGGCGTCATGAGCAGTTCTTC.

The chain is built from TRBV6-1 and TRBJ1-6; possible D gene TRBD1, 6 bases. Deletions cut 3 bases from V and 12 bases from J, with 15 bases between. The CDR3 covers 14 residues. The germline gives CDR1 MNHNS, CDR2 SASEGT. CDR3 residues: CASSEPNRAVPLHF. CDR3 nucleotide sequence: TGTGCCAGCAGTGAGCCTAACAGGGCCGTACCCCTCCACTTT.

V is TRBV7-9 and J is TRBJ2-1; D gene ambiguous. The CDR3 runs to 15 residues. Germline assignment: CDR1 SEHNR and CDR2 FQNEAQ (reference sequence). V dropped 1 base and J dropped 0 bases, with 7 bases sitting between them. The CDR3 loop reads CASSLDTVSYNEQFF. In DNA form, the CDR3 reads TGTGCCAGCAGCTTAGATACAGTCTCCTACAATGAGCAGTTCTTC.

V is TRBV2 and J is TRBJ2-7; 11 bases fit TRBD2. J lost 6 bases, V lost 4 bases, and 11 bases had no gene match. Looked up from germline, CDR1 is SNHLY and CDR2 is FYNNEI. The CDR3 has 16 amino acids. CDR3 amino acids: CASSVLAGGPGSEQYF. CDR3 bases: TGTGCCAGCAGTGTGTTAGCGGGAGGGCCAGGATCCGAGCAGTACTTC. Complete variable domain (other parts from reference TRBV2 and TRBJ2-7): EPEVTQTPSHQVTQMGQEVILRCVPISNHLYFYWYRQILGQKVEFLVSFYNNEISEKSEIFDDQFSVERPDGSNFTLKIRSTKLEDSAMYFCASSVLAGGPGSEQYFGPGTRLTVT.

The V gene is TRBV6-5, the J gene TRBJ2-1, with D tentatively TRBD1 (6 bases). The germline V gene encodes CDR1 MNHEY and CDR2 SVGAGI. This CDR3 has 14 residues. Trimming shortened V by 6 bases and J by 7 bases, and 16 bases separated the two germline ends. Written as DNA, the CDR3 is TGTGCCAGCAGGCCCAACAGGGCGCTGAATGAGCAGTTCTTC. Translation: CASRPNRALNEQFF.

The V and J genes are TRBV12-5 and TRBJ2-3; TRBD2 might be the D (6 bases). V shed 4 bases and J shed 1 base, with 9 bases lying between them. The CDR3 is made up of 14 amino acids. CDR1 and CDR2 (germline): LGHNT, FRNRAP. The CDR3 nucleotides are TGTGCTAGTGGTTGGGGACTTCGCACAGATACGCAGTATTTT. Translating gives CASGWGLRTDTQYF.

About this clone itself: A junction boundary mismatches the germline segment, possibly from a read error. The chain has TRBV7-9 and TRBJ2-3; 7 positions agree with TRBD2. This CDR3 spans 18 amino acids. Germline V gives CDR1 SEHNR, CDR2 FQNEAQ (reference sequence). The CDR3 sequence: CASSLGVPASGPTDTQYF. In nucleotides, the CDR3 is TGTGCCAGCAGTTTAGGGGTCCCCGCTAGCGGTCCCACGGATACGCAGTATTTT.

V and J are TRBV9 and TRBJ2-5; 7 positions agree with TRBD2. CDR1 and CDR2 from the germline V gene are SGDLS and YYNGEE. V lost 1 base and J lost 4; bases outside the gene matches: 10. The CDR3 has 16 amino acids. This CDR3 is CASSVMGGRERETQYF. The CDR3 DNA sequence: TGTGCCAGCAGCGTAATGGGCGGGAGAGAGAGAGAGACCCAGTACTTC. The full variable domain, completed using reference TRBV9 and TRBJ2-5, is DSGVTQTPKHLITATGQRVTLRCSPRSGDLSVYWYQQSLDQGLQFLIQYYNGEERAKGNILERFSAQQFPDLHSELNLSSLELGDSALYFCASSVMGGRERETQYFGPGTRLLVL.

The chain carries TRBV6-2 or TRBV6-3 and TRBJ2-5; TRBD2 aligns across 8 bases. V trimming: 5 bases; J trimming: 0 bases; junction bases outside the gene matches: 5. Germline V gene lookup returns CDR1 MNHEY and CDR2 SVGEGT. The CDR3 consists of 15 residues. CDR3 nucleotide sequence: TGTGCCAGCAGTAAGAGCGGGGGCGACCAAGAGACCCAGTACTTC. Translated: CASSKSGGDQETQYF.

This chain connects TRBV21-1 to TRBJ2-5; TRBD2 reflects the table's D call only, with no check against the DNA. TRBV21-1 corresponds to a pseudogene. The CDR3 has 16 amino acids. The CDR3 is CASSARLAGDQETQYF. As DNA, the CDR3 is TGTGCCAGCAGCGCGCGACTAGCGGGAGACCAAGAGACCCAGTACTTC.

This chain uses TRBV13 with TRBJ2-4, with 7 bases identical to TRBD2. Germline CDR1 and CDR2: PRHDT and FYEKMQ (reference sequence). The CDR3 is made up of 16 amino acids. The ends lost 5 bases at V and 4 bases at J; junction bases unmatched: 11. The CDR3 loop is CASSPYPAGEKNIQYF. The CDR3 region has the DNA TGTGCCAGCAGCCCATACCCGGCGGGGGAAAAAAACATTCAGTACTTC.

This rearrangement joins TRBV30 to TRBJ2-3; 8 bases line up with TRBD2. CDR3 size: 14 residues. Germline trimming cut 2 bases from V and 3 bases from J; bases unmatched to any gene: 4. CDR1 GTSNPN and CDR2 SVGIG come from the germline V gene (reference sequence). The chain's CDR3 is CAWSRSGGTDTQYF. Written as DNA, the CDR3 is TGTGCCTGGAGTAGGAGCGGGGGAACAGATACGCAGTATTTT.

DNA of the CDR3: TGCTCCCAATTGGTGACACACTCCTACGAGCAGTACTTC. Protein product: CSQLVTHSYEQYF. The chain carries TRBV5-1 and TRBJ2-7; D not certain. This CDR3 is built from 13 residues. The germline CDR1 and CDR2 sequences are SGHRS and YFSETQ.

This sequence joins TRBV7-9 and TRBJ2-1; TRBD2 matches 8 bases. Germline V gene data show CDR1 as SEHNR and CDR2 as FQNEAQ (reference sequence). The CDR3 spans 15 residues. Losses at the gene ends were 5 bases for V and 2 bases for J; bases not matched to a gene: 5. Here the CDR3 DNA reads TGTGCCAGCAGCGTCACTAGCGGACCCTACAATGAGCAGTTCTTC. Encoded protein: CASSVTSGPYNEQFF.

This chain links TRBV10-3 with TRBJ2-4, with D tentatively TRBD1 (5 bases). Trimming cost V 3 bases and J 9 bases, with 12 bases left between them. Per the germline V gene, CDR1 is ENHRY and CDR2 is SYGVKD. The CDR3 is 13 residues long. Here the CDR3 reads CAISDVQVGIQYF. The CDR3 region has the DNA TGTGCCATCAGTGATGTACAGGTTGGCATTCAGTACTTC.

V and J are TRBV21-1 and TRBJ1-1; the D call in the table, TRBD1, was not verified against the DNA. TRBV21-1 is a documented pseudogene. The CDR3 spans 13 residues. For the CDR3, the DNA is TGTGCCAGCACCCAGGACAGATTCACTGAAGCTTTCTTT. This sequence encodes CASTQDRFTEAFF.

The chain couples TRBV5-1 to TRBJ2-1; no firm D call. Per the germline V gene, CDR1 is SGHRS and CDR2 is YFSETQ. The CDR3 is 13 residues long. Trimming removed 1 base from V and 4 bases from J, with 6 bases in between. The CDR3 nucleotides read TGCGCCAGCAGCTTGTCCGGGTACAATGAGCAGTTCTTC. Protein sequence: CASSLSGYNEQFF.